This TCR beta chain was sequenced for a study of T cells expressing NK-cell markers. From the 5' RACE reads, TCRdb lists one entry per CDR3 protein and no DNA. The repertoire table contains fewer than 300,000 distinct CDR3 sequences. The sequenced sample consisted of blood T cells: a sorted CD56 or NKG2C T cell subset, CD4+ or CD8+ T cells, or bulk PBMC T cells (not recorded which). This clonotype originated in a woman aged 18 to 75 in good health.

The CDR3: CASSGTPKADTQYF. The V gene is TRBV21-1, the J gene TRBJ2-3; TCRdb returns TRBD1, unconfirmable since there is no DNA. TRBV21-1 is marked as a pseudogene. The CDR3 runs 14 residues.